A single sample gave rise to the 16 T cell receptor beta chains below, sequenced in a study of CD8+ T cells in alopecia areata. RNA, once extracted, was reverse transcribed into cDNA for use as the sequencing template. The method was immunoSEQ multiplex PCR; TCRdb's version includes in-frame clones alone and lacks a portion of them. Here the sample spans 140,000 to 150,000 clones, 87% being singletons. Sequenced here: CD8+ T cells sorted from blood, sampled at week 0. These receptors were taken from a human donor with alopecia areata.

This sequence joins TRBV27 and TRBJ2-5; D is unresolved. V was clipped by 2 bases and J by 3 bases, with 7 bases between them. Germline V gene data show CDR1 as MNHEY and CDR2 as SMNVEV (reference sequence). The CDR3 has 13 amino acids. In nucleotides, the CDR3 is TGTGCCAGCAGTTTAGGTGATAAAGAGACCCAGTACTTC. It translates to CASSLGDKETQYF.

The rearrangement joins TRBV2 to TRBJ2-1; 9 nucleotides line up with TRBD1. Trimming cost V 7 bases and J 0 bases; bases outside gene matches: 4. Germline lookup yields CDR1 SNHLY and CDR2 FYNNEI. The CDR3 consists of 15 residues. The CDR3 DNA sequence: TGTGCCAGCACACAGGGGGCCCTCTCCTACAATGAGCAGTTCTTC. Translating it yields CASTQGALSYNEQFF. The whole variable domain, filled in from reference TRBV2 and TRBJ2-1, reads EPEVTQTPSHQVTQMGQEVILRCVPISNHLYFYWYRQILGQKVEFLVSFYNNEISEKSEIFDDQFSVERPDGSNFTLKIRSTKLEDSAMYFCASTQGALSYNEQFFGPGTRLTVL.

This clone has a single count. The rearrangement links TRBV4-2 to TRBJ2-3; tentative D call: TRBD2 (6 bases). Trimming took off 2 bases at V and 6 bases at J, with 24 bases between the two ends. CDR3 length: 18 residues. Germline assignment: CDR1 LGHNA and CDR2 YNFKEQ. In DNA form, the CDR3 reads TGTGCCAGCAGCCAACTGACGGGAGATCCACCCTACGCGGATACGCAGTATTTT. This codes for CASSQLTGDPPYADTQYF.

The chain couples TRBV5-6 to TRBJ2-7; tentatively, D is TRBD2 (5 bases). CDR3 length equals 14 residues. The V end lost 2 bases, the J end lost 2 bases, and 11 bases lay between the germline ends. Germline CDR1 SGHDT, CDR2 YYEEEE. For the CDR3, the DNA is TGTGCCAGCAGCTTAGGAGGCGCCGCCTACGAGCAGTACTTC. This sequence encodes CASSLGGAAYEQYF.

The rearrangement uses TRBV2 and TRBJ2-1; a weak D match, TRBD2 (6 bases). V lost 3 bases and J lost 9, with 18 bases in between. The CDR3 extends over 15 amino acids. CDR1 and CDR2 (germline): SNHLY, FYNNEI. CDR3 coding DNA: TGTGCCAGCAGTGATCCCCAACTAGCCTACCGTGAGCAGTTCTTC. Amino acid sequence: CASSDPQLAYREQFF.

V gene TRBV9 combines with J gene TRBJ2-3; the D gene is possibly TRBD1 (5 bases). V shed 0 bases and J shed 2 bases, with 10 bases lying between them. Germline V gene data show CDR1 as SGDLS and CDR2 as YYNGEE. CDR3 length: 15 residues. In DNA, the CDR3 is TGTGCCAGCAGCGTAGATGGGGCACTCACAGATACGCAGTATTTT. Translating it yields CASSVDGALTDTQYF.

This chain connects TRBV7-9 to TRBJ2-7; 7 bases are shared with TRBD1. J was trimmed by 0 bases and V by 1 base; bases with no gene match: 6. The CDR3 totals 16 residues. Germline CDR1 and CDR2: SEHNR and FQNEAQ (reference sequence). DNA for the CDR3: TGTGCCAGCAGCTTAGTAGGGGACAGTAGCTCCTACGAGCAGTACTTC. Translated, it gives CASSLVGDSSSYEQYF.

The chain links TRBV6-1 to TRBJ2-3; 7 nucleotides align to TRBD1. CDR1 is MNHNS and CDR2 is SASEGT in the germline V gene. The CDR3 is 15 residues long. The V segment lost 6 bases and the J segment 2 bases; nucleotides outside the gene matches: 8. DNA for the CDR3: TGTGCCAGCAGCCAAGGGGGCCGTTCCACAGATACGCAGTATTTT. Translated, it gives CASSQGGRSTDTQYF.

This clone was seen just once. The chain has TRBV6-6 and TRBJ2-7, with 8 positions matching TRBD2. The CDR3 sequence is 15 residues long. V lost 6 bases to trimming and J lost 2 bases; unmatched junction nucleotides: 9. Germline-derived CDR1 and CDR2 are MNHNY and SVGAGI (reference sequence). The CDR3 region is CASSHGLAATYEQYF. For the CDR3, the DNA is TGTGCCAGCAGCCATGGACTAGCAGCTACCTACGAGCAGTACTTC.

The CDR3: CASSITLQGADTQYF. For the CDR3, the DNA is TGTGCCAGCAGCATAACCCTACAGGGCGCAGATACGCAGTATTTT. V is TRBV7-9 and J is TRBJ2-3, with D possibly TRBD1 on 6 matching bases. This CDR3 is 15 amino acids long. V lost 5 bases, J lost 4 bases, and 16 bases lay in between. Germline-derived CDR1 and CDR2 are SEHNR and FQNEAQ (reference sequence). Drawing the rest from reference TRBV7-9 and TRBJ2-3, the complete variable domain is DTGVSQNPRHKITKRGQNVTFRCDPISEHNRLYWYRQTLGQGPEFLTYFQNEAQLEKSRLLSDRFSAERPKGSFSTLEIQRTEQGDSAMYLCASSITLQGADTQYFGPGTRLTVL.

The rearrangement joins TRBV30 to TRBJ1-1; D is uncertain. V was cut by 6 bases and J by 0 bases, with 8 bases left in between. The CDR3 spans 12 residues. Germline V CDR1 and CDR2: GTSNPN, SVGIG (reference sequence). The CDR3 loop reads CACPGMNTEAFF. The CDR3 DNA reads as TGTGCCTGCCCCGGAATGAACACTGAAGCTTTCTTT.

The V and J genes are TRBV5-4 and TRBJ2-1; 10 nucleotides align to TRBD2. Trimming cost V 3 bases and J 2 bases; bases outside gene matches: 2. The CDR3 loop spans 15 amino acids. CDR1 is SGHNT and CDR2 is YYREEE in the germline V gene (reference sequence). Here the CDR3 reads CASSYLAGAYNEQFF. The DNA of the CDR3 is TGTGCCAGCAGCTACCTAGCGGGAGCCTACAATGAGCAGTTCTTC. Together with reference TRBV5-4 and TRBJ2-1, the CDR3 gives the full variable domain: ETGVTQSPTHLIKTRGQQVTLRCSSQSGHNTVSWYQQALGQGPQFIFQYYREEENGRGNFPPRFSGLQFPNYSSELNVNALELDDSALYLCASSYLAGAYNEQFFGPGTRLTVL.

This clone occurred once. V gene TRBV14 combines with J gene TRBJ2-3; maybe TRBD1 (6 bases). This CDR3 comprises 16 residues. Trimming took off 6 bases at V and 4 bases at J, with 20 bases between the two ends. Germline V gives CDR1 SGHDN, CDR2 FVKESK. The CDR3 sequence: CASSTGHPARADTQYF. In DNA, the CDR3 is TGTGCCAGCAGTACGGGACATCCTGCCCGCGCAGATACGCAGTATTTT.

In the case of this clone: The junction does not match germline at one end; this may be a read error. V is TRBV6-5 and J is TRBJ1-4, with D tentatively TRBD1 (6 bases). This CDR3 has 15 residues. Germline loops: CDR1 MNHEY, CDR2 SVGAGI. This chain's CDR3 is CASSYSLGGNEKLSF. The CDR3 DNA reads TGTGCCAGCAGTTACTCGCTAGGGGGAAATGAAAAACTGTCTTTT.

J is TRBJ2-2 and V is TRBV9, with unresolved D. This CDR3 comprises 16 residues. The ends were cut back, 4 bases at V and 3 bases at J, with 16 bases in the middle. Germline-derived CDR1 and CDR2 are SGDLS and YYNGEE. The CDR3 is CASSPARGTYTGELFF. CDR3 in DNA: TGTGCCAGCAGCCCAGCACGCGGAACTTACACCGGGGAGCTGTTTTTT.

The chain combines TRBV5-8 with TRBJ2-7; 8 bases are shared with TRBD1. The CDR3 runs to 14 residues. From germline, CDR1 is SGHTS and CDR2 YDEGEE. After removal of 4 bases from V and 3 bases from J, the junction contained 6 bases not matched to a gene. The CDR3, as DNA: TGTGCCAGCAGCCAACGGGACAGGATCTACGAGCAGTACTTC. It specifies CASSQRDRIYEQYF.